This T cell receptor (beta chain) is from a study of cytomegalovirus exposure and HLA in healthy donors. Germline values: CDR1 SGHDT, CDR2 YYEEEE. This CDR3 contains 15 residues. V lost 1 base and J lost 4; bases outside the gene matches: 6. It was with 60 Vbeta and 13 Jbeta primers that the PCR ran. Some clones are missing from TCRdb's copy, which holds only in-frame ones; the method was immunoSEQ multiplex PCR. The table has around 180,000 clones, roughly four fifths seen once; the top ten hold approximately 2%. This clonotype was sampled from a man younger than 30 in good health and CMV-seronegative. The chain links TRBV5-6 to TRBJ2-7; 9 bases match TRBD1. What was sequenced was PBMCs. Here the CDR3 reads CASSLFRQGGYEQYF. Here the CDR3 DNA reads TGTGCCAGCAGCTTGTTCCGACAGGGGGGGTACGAGCAGTACTTC. Looking up the rest from reference TRBV5-6 and TRBJ2-7 gives the full variable domain: DAGVTQSPTHLIKTRGQQVTLRCSPKSGHDTVSWYQQALGQGPQFIFQYYEEEERQRGNFPDRFSGHQFPNYSSELNVNALLLGDSALYLCASSLFRQGGYEQYFGPGTRLTVT.